The 24 T cell receptor beta chains below were found in one sample sequenced in a study of blood T cell repertoires in COVID-19. Using immunoSEQ multiplex PCR, the repertoire was profiled, and TCRdb retains in-frame clones only, with some absent. The table records approximately 390,000 clones, roughly 88% of them present only once. The specimen sequenced was PBMCs or T cells enriched from blood (not recorded which). These receptor sequences come from a woman between 40 and 55 years old with acute COVID-19.

The rearrangement uses TRBV2 and TRBJ1-2; 9 bases match TRBD1. Germline V gene data show CDR1 as SNHLY and CDR2 as FYNNEI. Germline trimming cut 3 bases from V and 4 bases from J; bases unmatched to any gene: 9. The CDR3 has 16 residues. The CDR3 loop is CASSERSPGQGYGYTF. DNA of the CDR3: TGTGCCAGCAGTGAGCGCAGCCCGGGACAGGGCTATGGCTACACCTTC.

In this sample, this clone turned up once. The CDR3 loop is CASSGRNRGPGELFF. CDR3 coding DNA: TGTGCCAGCAGCGGGCGTAACAGGGGGCCGGGGGAGCTGTTTTTT. This chain joins TRBV7-2 and TRBJ2-2; TRBD1 matches at 9 bases. J lost 8 bases, V lost 5 bases, and 9 bases had no gene match. Germline V gene sequence: CDR1 SGHTA, CDR2 FQGNSA. CDR3 length: 15 amino acids.

The chain links TRBV25-1 to TRBJ1-4; D may be TRBD1 (6 bases). V gave up 11 bases and J gave up 0 bases, with 7 bases separating them. In germline, CDR1 is MGHDK, CDR2 SYGVNS. The CDR3 contains 12 residues. The CDR3 DNA reads as TGTGCCCGGACAGCAACTAATGAAAAACTGTTTTTT. Amino acids: CARTATNEKLFF.

The chain uses TRBV9 and TRBJ2-1; 12 nucleotides line up with TRBD2. V lost 5 bases and J lost 6; bases outside the gene matches: 3. Germline lookup yields CDR1 SGDLS and CDR2 YYNGEE. The CDR3 sequence is 14 residues long. The CDR3 DNA follows: TGTGCCAGCAGTACTAGCGGGGGGCCCAATGAGCAGTTCTTC. It is translated as CASSTSGGPNEQFF.

The J gene is TRBJ2-3, the V gene TRBV19; D perhaps matches TRBD2 (7 bases). V was cut by 7 bases and J by 7 bases, with 18 bases left in between. The CDR3 totals 14 residues. Germline CDR1 and CDR2: LNHDA and SQIVND (reference sequence). The CDR3 sequence: CASTPKGGQYTQYF. The CDR3 DNA follows: TGTGCCAGTACCCCCAAGGGGGGGCAATATACGCAGTATTTT.

The rearrangement joins TRBV6-5 to TRBJ2-5; 8 bases match TRBD1. The J segment lost 5 bases and the V segment lost 6 bases, leaving 5 bases of the junction unmatched. The CDR3 is made up of 13 amino acids. CDR1 is MNHEY, CDR2 SVGAGI, per germline. This CDR3 is CASSRTGFETQYF. The CDR3 nucleotides read TGTGCCAGCAGCAGGACAGGGTTTGAGACCCAGTACTTC.

This chain joins TRBV3-1 (or the pseudogene TRBV3-2) and TRBJ2-3, with 9 bases matching TRBD1. The CDR3 is 17 amino acids. The trim removed 0 bases at V and 2 bases at J, leaving 6 bases unmatched. Germline lookup yields CDR1 LGHDT and CDR2 YNNKEL (reference sequence). For the CDR3, the DNA is TGTGCCAGCAGCCAAGATGGCCGGGACAGGGACACAGATACGCAGTATTTT. Amino acids: CASSQDGRDRDTDTQYF.

This clone was observed a single time. The gene calls are TRBV11-2 and TRBJ1-4; the D gene is possibly TRBD1 (6 bases). The CDR3 totals 16 residues. Germline V gene lookup returns CDR1 SGHAT and CDR2 FQNNGV. V lost 1 base and J 4 bases, leaving 13 bases between the germline ends. CDR3 protein: CASSLGAGTFNEKLFF. For the CDR3, the DNA is TGTGCCAGCAGCTTAGGGGCCGGGACATTTAATGAAAAACTGTTTTTT.

This chain joins TRBV12-3 or TRBV12-4 and TRBJ1-1, with D unresolved. This CDR3 is 12 amino acids long. Trimming took 2 bases from V and 1 from J, leaving 2 bases between them. The CDR3 nucleotides read TGTGCCAGCAGTTTACAGAACACTGAAGCTTTCTTT. Translating it yields CASSLQNTEAFF.

The V call is TRBV7-9, the J call TRBJ2-3; D gene ambiguous. Germline CDR1 reads SEHNR; CDR2 reads FQNEAQ (reference sequence). The CDR3 is 14 residues long. V lost 2 bases and J lost 2, with 8 bases in between. The CDR3 here is CASSLITTTDTQYF. For the CDR3, the DNA is TGTGCCAGCAGCTTAATTACTACCACAGATACGCAGTATTTT. Together with reference TRBV7-9 and TRBJ2-3, the CDR3 gives the full variable domain: DTGVSQNPRHKITKRGQNVTFRCDPISEHNRLYWYRQTLGQGPEFLTYFQNEAQLEKSRLLSDRFSAERPKGSFSTLEIQRTEQGDSAMYLCASSLITTTDTQYFGPGTRLTVL.

The chain employs TRBV19 and TRBJ2-1; 8 positions agree with TRBD1. Trimming took 6 bases from V and 3 from J; bases not matched to a gene: 4. The CDR3 sequence is 14 residues long. CDR1 LNHDA and CDR2 SQIVND come from the germline V gene (reference sequence). The CDR3, as DNA: TGTGCCAGTAGCGGACAGGGAAGCTACAATGAGCAGTTCTTC. Protein: CASSGQGSYNEQFF.

The genes are TRBV2 and TRBJ1-5, with a tentative D call TRBD1 (5 bases). The CDR3 totals 15 residues. Germline-derived CDR1 and CDR2 are SNHLY and FYNNEI. Trimming stripped 1 base from V and 7 bases from J, with 14 bases between. CDR3 DNA sequence: TGTGCCAGCAGTGAAGTCACAGGTCGGAAGCAGCCCCAGCATTTT. It yields the protein CASSEVTGRKQPQHF.

The chain couples TRBV18 to TRBJ1-1; unclear D gene. Trimming stripped 3 bases from V and 5 bases from J, with 10 bases between. The CDR3 consists of 13 residues. Germline V CDR1 and CDR2: KGHSH, LQKENI. CDR3 DNA sequence: TGTGCCAGCTCACCCATACTGGAGACTGAAGCTTTCTTT. As protein: CASSPILETEAFF.

This chain joins TRBV5-1 and TRBJ2-1; maybe TRBD1 (6 bases). The germline gives CDR1 SGHRS, CDR2 YFSETQ. Trimming shortened V by 4 bases and J by 5 bases, and 10 bases separated the two germline ends. This CDR3 has 13 amino acids. CDR3 amino acids: CASSKDSHNEQFF. The CDR3 region has the DNA TGCGCCAGCAGCAAGGACAGCCACAATGAGCAGTTCTTC. Filled out from reference TRBV5-1 and TRBJ2-1, the complete variable domain reads KAGVTQTPRYLIKTRGQQVTLSCSPISGHRSVSWYQQTPGQGLQFLFEYFSETQRNKGNFPGRFSGRQFSNSRSEMNVSTLELGDSALYLCASSKDSHNEQFFGPGTRLTVL.

The rearrangement joins TRBV4-1 to TRBJ1-1; the match to TRBD1 covers 10 bases. J gave up 0 bases and V 2 bases, and 3 bases lay outside the gene matches. The germline gives CDR1 MGHRA, CDR2 YSYEKL. The CDR3 contains 16 residues. The CDR3 protein is CASSQIDRGLNTEAFF. For the CDR3, the DNA is TGCGCCAGCAGCCAAATTGACAGGGGGCTGAACACTGAAGCTTTCTTT.

The rearrangement links TRBV14 to TRBJ2-1, with TRBD2 matching 9 bases. Trimming cost V 4 bases and J 7 bases; bases outside gene matches: 11. Germline lookup yields CDR1 SGHDN and CDR2 FVKESK. The CDR3 has 16 amino acids. This CDR3 is CASSRSGGTTWNEQFF. The DNA for the CDR3 is TGTGCCAGCAGCCGGAGCGGGGGGACCACCTGGAATGAGCAGTTCTTC.

This chain joins TRBV4-1 and TRBJ1-5, with TRBD1 as a possible D gene (6 bases). V was cut by 3 bases and J by 7 bases, with 16 bases left in between. This CDR3 has 15 amino acids. The V gene's germline CDR1 is MGHRA and CDR2 YSYEKL. Here the CDR3 DNA reads TGCGCCAGCAGCCACGGGCAGGGGAGAGAGCAGCCCCAGCATTTT. This sequence encodes CASSHGQGREQPQHF.

The gene calls are TRBV3-1 (or the pseudogene TRBV3-2) and TRBJ1-1; no reliable D call. V was pared by 0 bases and J by 1 base, with 15 bases between. The CDR3 totals 17 residues. Per the germline V gene, CDR1 is LGHDT and CDR2 is YNNKEL (reference sequence). The DNA of the CDR3 is TGTGCCAGCAGCCAAGATATTCGGGAAGGGCGGAACACTGAAGCTTTCTTT. It translates to CASSQDIREGRNTEAFF.

The chain carries TRBV5-1 and TRBJ1-1; tentatively, D is TRBD1 (5 bases). Germline CDR1 SGHRS, CDR2 YFSETQ. Trimming cost V 0 bases and J 7 bases, with 10 bases left between them. CDR3 length: 13 residues. CDR3 loop: CASSLAGGREAFF. The CDR3 DNA follows: TGCGCCAGCAGCTTGGCCGGGGGACGTGAAGCTTTCTTT.

As for this clone: The same CDR3 can be traced to other DNA sequences in this sample. This chain joins TRBV3-1 (or the pseudogene TRBV3-2) and TRBJ1-3, with D unclear. The CDR3 covers 15 residues. Germline loops: CDR1 LGHDT, CDR2 YNNKEL (reference sequence). The V end was cut by 0 bases, the J end by 4 bases, with 10 bases between. The CDR3: CASSQDSVSGNTIYF. The CDR3 DNA is TGTGCCAGCAGCCAAGATTCGGTATCCGGAAACACCATATATTTT.

The V and J genes are TRBV6-1 and TRBJ1-2, with D possibly matching TRBD1 (5 bases). The CDR3 is made up of 16 amino acids. Germline values: CDR1 MNHNS, CDR2 SASEGT. Trimming pared 0 bases from V and 8 bases from J, leaving 19 bases between. CDR3 nucleotide sequence: TGTGCCAGCAGTGAAGCGCGCAGTTGGGGCTCGAGCGGCTACACCTTC. Translated, it gives CASSEARSWGSSGYTF.

This clone has just one count. V usage is TRBV7-9 and J usage is TRBJ2-7; TRBD2 might be the D (6 bases). Germline CDR1 SEHNR, CDR2 FQNEAQ (reference sequence). This CDR3 spans 13 amino acids. Trimming stripped 0 bases from V and 3 bases from J, with 6 bases between. Written as DNA, the CDR3 is TGTGCCAGCAGCTTAGCCGGGGGCTACGAGCAGTACTTC. Protein sequence: CASSLAGGYEQYF.

The V and J genes are TRBV7-9 and TRBJ2-7, with 7 nucleotides matching TRBD1. Trimming cost V 5 bases and J 4 bases; bases outside gene matches: 8. The germline V gene has CDR1 SEHNR and CDR2 FQNEAQ (reference sequence). This CDR3 is 14 amino acids long. CDR3: CASSHRDRAYEQYF. Here the CDR3 DNA reads TGTGCCAGCAGCCATAGAGACAGGGCTTACGAGCAGTACTTC.

The chain is built from TRBV9 and TRBJ2-5; 9 bases are a match to TRBD2. The CDR3 loop spans 15 amino acids. Germline-derived CDR1 and CDR2 are SGDLS and YYNGEE. Trimming removed 6 bases from V and 4 bases from J; junction bases left unmatched: 10. This chain's CDR3 is CASTEAGGMGETQYF. The CDR3 nucleotides read TGTGCCAGCACCGAAGCGGGGGGTATGGGAGAGACCCAGTACTTC. Variable domain in full (rest from reference TRBV9 and TRBJ2-5): DSGVTQTPKHLITATGQRVTLRCSPRSGDLSVYWYQQSLDQGLQFLIQYYNGEERAKGNILERFSAQQFPDLHSELNLSSLELGDSALYFCASTEAGGMGETQYFGPGTRLLVL.